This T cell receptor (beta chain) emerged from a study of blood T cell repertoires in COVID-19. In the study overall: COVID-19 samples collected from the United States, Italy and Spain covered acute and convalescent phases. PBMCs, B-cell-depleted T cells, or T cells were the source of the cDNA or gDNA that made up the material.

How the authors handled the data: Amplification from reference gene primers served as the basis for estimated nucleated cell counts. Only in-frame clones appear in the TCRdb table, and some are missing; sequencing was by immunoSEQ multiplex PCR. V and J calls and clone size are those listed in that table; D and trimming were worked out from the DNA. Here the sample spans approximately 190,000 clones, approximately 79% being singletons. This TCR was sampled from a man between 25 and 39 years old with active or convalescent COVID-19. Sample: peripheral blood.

CDR3 protein: CASSYSKGEQYF. CDR3 nucleotide sequence: TGTGCCAGCAGTTACTCGAAGGGGGAGCAGTACTTC. The V and J genes are TRBV6-2 or TRBV6-3 and TRBJ2-7; possible D gene TRBD1, 5 bases. There are 12 residues in the CDR3. V dropped 0 bases and J dropped 7 bases, with 7 bases sitting between them. The V gene's germline CDR1 is MNHEY and CDR2 SVGEGT.